This is a list of T cell receptor beta chains from one sample in a study of blood T cells in healthy people across ages. TCRdb re-derived calls from the 5' RACE reads in MiXCR, one entry per CDR3 protein. This table holds 900,000 to 950,000 distinct CDR3 sequences, roughly 29% found once. These records were also assigned to another study, of T cells of mothers and their children.

Specimen: blood. These receptors all stem from a woman aged 40-49 years in good health. CDR3s include the opening cysteine and the closing phenylalanine or tryptophan. A D gene is named only where the DNA matches it firmly. The size field is filled for only some rows; it gives once, few, many or a size class.

TRBJ2-3	TRBV9	many	TRBD2	CASSDVSGGALDTQYF	TGTGCCAGCAGCGACGTAAGCGGGGGGGCCTTGGATACGCAGTATTTT
TRBJ2-7	TRBV7-2	many	.	CASSLDPGGSYEQYF	TGTGCCAGCAGCTTAGATCCAGGGGGGTCCTACGAGCAGTACTTC
TRBJ1-1	TRBV14	many	.	CASSHIGRGNTEAFF	TGTGCCAGCAGCCACATAGGACGGGGGAACACTGAAGCTTTCTTT
TRBJ2-7	TRBV28	few	.	CASGGGSTYEQYF	TGTGCCAGCGGGGGCGGGTCAACCTACGAGCAGTACTTC
TRBJ2-3	TRBV7-2	.	.	CASSLEWMGTDTQYF	TGTGCCAGCAGCTTAGAATGGATGGGCACAGATACGCAGTATTTT
TRBJ1-2	TRBV20-1	many	.	CSASPILGYTF	TGCAGTGCTAGCCCCATCCTGGGCTACACCTTC
TRBJ2-5	TRBV5-1	.	.	CASSLTWGETQYF	TGCGCCAGCAGCTTGACCTGGGGGGAGACCCAGTACTTC
TRBJ1-2	TRBV5-6	.	TRBD1	CASSQGQLTNYGYTF	TGTGCCAGCAGCCAGGGACAGCTTACTAACTATGGCTACACCTTC
TRBJ2-1	TRBV7-2	many	.	CATGTARGNNEQFF	TGTGCCACCGGAACAGCGCGGGGCAACAATGAGCAGTTCTTC
TRBJ1-1	TRBV4-3	few	.	CASSQVRRGGNTEAFF	TGCGCCAGCAGCCAAGTTAGAAGGGGGGGGAACACTGAAGCTTTCTTT
TRBJ2-2	TRBV7-6	few	.	CASSPRTGELFF	TGTGCCAGCAGCCCGCGGACCGGGGAGCTGTTTTTT
TRBJ2-5	TRBV29-1	.	TRBD2	CSVGTRLQETQYF	TGCAGCGTTGGGACTAGACTACAAGAGACCCAGTACTTC
TRBJ1-1	TRBV20-1	.	.	CSAREEAFF	TGCAGTGCTAGGGAGGAAGCTTTCTTT
TRBJ2-6	TRBV21-1	.	.	CASSNADRGVTTLSGANVLTF	TGTGCCAGCAGCAACGCAGACAGGGGAGTGACTACCCTATCGGGGGCCAACGTCCTGACTTTC
TRBJ2-1	TRBV7-3	many	TRBD2	CASSFWMERGIPNEQFF	TGTGCCAGCAGCTTCTGGATGGAGCGGGGTATTCCCAATGAGCAGTTCTTC
TRBJ2-1	TRBV5-1	many	TRBD2	CASSLAGTNPLDEQFF	TGCGCCAGCAGCTTGGCCGGGACTAACCCTTTGGATGAGCAGTTCTTC
TRBJ2-3	TRBV25-1	.	TRBD1	CASSEQGARVRGTDTQYF	TGTGCCAGCAGTGAACAGGGGGCGAGAGTCCGAGGGACAGATACGCAGTATTTT
TRBJ2-3	TRBV24-1	few	.	CATSGTDTDTQYF	TGTGCCACCAGTGGAACAGACACAGATACGCAGTATTTT
TRBJ2-7	TRBV29-1	few	.	CSVEDLKGQDNVYEQYF	TGCAGCGTTGAAGATCTTAAGGGGCAGGACAATGTCTACGAGCAGTACTTC
TRBJ2-7	TRBV2	few	TRBD1	CASRLDRGRVYEQYF	TGTGCCAGCAGGCTGGACAGGGGGCGCGTCTACGAGCAGTACTTC
TRBJ1-1	TRBV7-2	.	.	CASSISGTNPEAFF	TGTGCCAGCAGCATTTCCGGGACAAACCCTGAAGCTTTCTTT
TRBJ2-1	TRBV12-3/TRBV12-4	.	TRBD2	CASSLAGLAYEQFF	TGTGCCAGCAGTTTAGCCGGACTAGCTTATGAGCAGTTCTTC
TRBJ2-4	TRBV28	few	TRBD1	CASSFQDRGREYF	TGTGCCAGCAGTTTCCAGGACAGGGGGCGGGAGTACTTC
TRBJ1-2	TRBV7-9	.	TRBD1	CASSPGQIPNYGYTF	TGTGCCAGCAGCCCGGGACAGATACCTAACTATGGCTACACCTTC
TRBJ1-5	TRBV6-5	.	.	CASRTGAAGNQPQHF	TGTGCCAGCAGAACGGGGGCAGCGGGCAATCAGCCCCAGCATTTT
TRBJ2-2	TRBV18	.	TRBD1	CASARDRNTGELFF	TGTGCCAGCGCCCGGGACAGAAACACCGGGGAGCTGTTTTTT
TRBJ2-1	TRBV24-1	many	.	CATSVYGNEQFF	TGTGCCACCAGTGTCTACGGAAATGAGCAGTTCTTC
TRBJ2-7	TRBV6-1	.	TRBD1	CASQGALQYEQYF	TGTGCCAGCCAGGGGGCCCTTCAATACGAGCAGTACTTC
TRBJ1-6	TRBV4-3	.	.	CASSQDDSHNSPLHF	TGCGCCAGCAGCCAAGATGACTCACACAATTCACCCCTCCACTTT
TRBJ2-3	TRBV15	.	.	CATSRGRTADTQYF	TGTGCCACCAGCAGGGGTAGGACGGCCGATACGCAGTATTTT
TRBJ2-1	TRBV3-1	few	.	CASSRNGGGEQFF	TGTGCCAGCAGCCGAAACGGGGGAGGTGAGCAGTTCTTC
TRBJ2-7	TRBV2	many	TRBD1	CASNNRGYEQYF	TGTGCCAGCAATAACAGGGGTTACGAGCAGTACTTC
TRBJ2-1	TRBV9	few	.	CASSVEGDNEQFF	TGTGCCAGCAGCGTAGAAGGGGACAATGAGCAGTTCTTC
TRBJ2-5	TRBV13	.	TRBD2	CASSPTSGSAIQYF	TGTGCCAGCAGCCCCACTAGCGGGAGCGCTATTCAGTACTTC
TRBJ1-4	TRBV7-6	.	.	CASSSRVGEEKLFF	TGTGCCAGCAGCTCCAGGGTGGGGGAGGAAAAACTGTTTTTT
TRBJ2-1	TRBV5-5	few	.	CASRRSDRYNEQFF	TGTGCCAGCAGGCGATCGGACAGATACAATGAGCAGTTCTTC
TRBJ1-5	TRBV6-6	.	.	CASGQSTAYSNQPQHF	TGTGCCAGCGGCCAATCAACGGCGTATAGCAATCAGCCCCAGCATTTT
TRBJ2-1	TRBV20-1	.	.	CSPGGTYNEQFF	TGCAGTCCCGGGGGAACCTACAATGAGCAGTTCTTC
TRBJ2-7	TRBV7-9	many	TRBD1	CASSPPGGDYEQYF	TGTGCCAGCAGCCCCCCAGGGGGCGATTACGAGCAGTACTTC
TRBJ2-7	TRBV2	few	.	CATTAVFGGDEQYF	TGTGCCACCACTGCGGTCTTCGGCGGTGACGAGCAGTACTTC
TRBJ1-1	TRBV29-1	.	.	CSVDRARNTEAFF	TGCAGCGTTGACAGGGCACGGAACACTGAAGCTTTCTTT
TRBJ2-5	TRBV20-1	.	TRBD1	CSASRDRAQETQYF	TGCAGTGCCAGCCGGGACAGGGCCCAAGAGACCCAGTACTTC
TRBJ1-2	TRBV5-1	many	.	CASSLEAGNYGYTF	TGCGCCAGCAGCTTGGAGGCGGGAAACTATGGCTACACCTTC
TRBJ2-7	TRBV20-1	.	.	CSASPGAQLYYEQYF	TGCAGTGCCTCCCCCGGCGCCCAACTCTACTACGAGCAGTACTTC
TRBJ2-3	TRBV28	.	.	CASRAGVLDTQYF	TGTGCCAGCAGGGCTGGGGTGCTGGATACGCAGTATTTT
TRBJ1-2	TRBV28	few	.	CASRPGQAGGGYTF	TGTGCCAGCCGACCCGGCCAGGCCGGTGGGGGCTACACCTTC
TRBJ1-2	TRBV29-1	.	.	CSVPVGIQDYTF	TGCAGCGTCCCCGTCGGGATTCAGGACTACACCTTC
TRBJ1-2	TRBV28	few	.	CASSSPGRVEGYTF	TGTGCCAGCAGTTCGCCGGGACGAGTAGAAGGCTACACCTTC
TRBJ2-5	TRBV19	few	.	CASSIQGSLGETQYF	TGTGCCAGTAGTATACAGGGGAGTTTAGGGGAGACCCAGTACTTC
TRBJ2-7	TRBV12-3/TRBV12-4	many	.	CASSPSGPGSYEQYF	TGTGCCAGCAGTCCAAGCGGACCTGGCTCCTACGAGCAGTACTTC
TRBJ1-1	TRBV6-2/TRBV6-3	.	.	CASSGNQMNTEAFF	TGTGCCAGCAGTGGAAACCAGATGAACACTGAAGCTTTCTTT
TRBJ2-3	TRBV6-5	few	TRBD2	CASRPEGLAKDTQYF	TGTGCCAGCAGGCCTGAAGGACTAGCAAAAGATACGCAGTATTTT